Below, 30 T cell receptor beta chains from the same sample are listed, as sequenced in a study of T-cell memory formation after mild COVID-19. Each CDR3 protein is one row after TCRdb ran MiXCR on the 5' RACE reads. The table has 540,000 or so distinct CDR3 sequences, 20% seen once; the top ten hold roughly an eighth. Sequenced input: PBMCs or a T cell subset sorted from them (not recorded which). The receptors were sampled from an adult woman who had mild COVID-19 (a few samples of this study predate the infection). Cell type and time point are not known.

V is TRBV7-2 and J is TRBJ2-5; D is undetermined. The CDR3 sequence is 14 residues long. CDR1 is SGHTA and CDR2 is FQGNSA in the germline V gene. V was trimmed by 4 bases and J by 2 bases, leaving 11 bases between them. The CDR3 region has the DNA TGTGCCAGCAGCTCCCCCCAAAGACAAGAGACCCAGTACTTC. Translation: CASSSPQRQETQYF.

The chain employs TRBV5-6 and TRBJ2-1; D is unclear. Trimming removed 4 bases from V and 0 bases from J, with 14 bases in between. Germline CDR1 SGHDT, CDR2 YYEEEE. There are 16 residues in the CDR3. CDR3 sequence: CASSDPLLHSYNEQFF. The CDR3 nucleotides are TGTGCCAGCAGCGACCCGTTACTTCACTCCTACAATGAGCAGTTCTTC.

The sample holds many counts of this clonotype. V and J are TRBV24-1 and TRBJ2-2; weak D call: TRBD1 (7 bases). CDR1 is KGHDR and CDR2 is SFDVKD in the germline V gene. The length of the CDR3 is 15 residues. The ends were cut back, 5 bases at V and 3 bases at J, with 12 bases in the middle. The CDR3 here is CATSVTGEDTGELFF. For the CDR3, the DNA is TGTGCCACCAGTGTAACAGGGGAGGACACCGGGGAGCTGTTTTTT.

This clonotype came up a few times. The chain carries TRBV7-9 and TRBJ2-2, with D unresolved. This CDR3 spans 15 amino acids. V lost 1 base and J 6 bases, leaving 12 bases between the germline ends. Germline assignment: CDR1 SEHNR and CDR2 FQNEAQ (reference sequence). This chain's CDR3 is CASSLGAIDAGELFF. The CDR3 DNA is TGTGCCAGCAGCTTAGGGGCTATCGACGCCGGGGAGCTGTTTTTT.

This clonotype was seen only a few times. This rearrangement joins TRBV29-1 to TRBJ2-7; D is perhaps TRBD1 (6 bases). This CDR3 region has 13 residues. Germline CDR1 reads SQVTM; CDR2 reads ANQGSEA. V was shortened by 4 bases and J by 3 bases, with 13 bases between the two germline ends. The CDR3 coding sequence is TGCAGCGTTGTGGTGGCAGGGGACTACGAGCAGTACTTC. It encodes CSVVVAGDYEQYF.

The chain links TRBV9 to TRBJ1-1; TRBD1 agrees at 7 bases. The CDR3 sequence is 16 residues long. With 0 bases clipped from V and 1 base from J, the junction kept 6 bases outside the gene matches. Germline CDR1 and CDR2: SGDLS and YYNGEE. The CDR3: CASSVVAGGRNTEAFF. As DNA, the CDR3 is TGTGCCAGCAGCGTAGTTGCAGGGGGAAGGAACACTGAAGCTTTCTTT.

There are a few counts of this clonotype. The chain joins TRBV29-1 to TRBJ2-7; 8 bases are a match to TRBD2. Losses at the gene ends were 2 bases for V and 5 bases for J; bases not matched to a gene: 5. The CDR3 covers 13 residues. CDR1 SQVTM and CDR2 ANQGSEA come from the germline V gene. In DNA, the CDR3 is TGCAGCGTTGAAATCCTAGCGGGTAACGAGCAGTACTTC. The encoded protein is CSVEILAGNEQYF.

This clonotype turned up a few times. CDR3 residues: CASSFTGGSDQPQHF. For the CDR3, the DNA is TGTGCCAGCAGCTTTACTGGGGGCTCCGATCAGCCCCAGCATTTT. V usage is TRBV5-5 and J usage is TRBJ1-5; a possible D gene is TRBD1 (6 bases). The V end was cut by 2 bases, the J end by 5 bases, with 14 bases between. From germline, CDR1 is SGHKS and CDR2 YYEKEE (reference sequence). The length of the CDR3 is 15 residues.

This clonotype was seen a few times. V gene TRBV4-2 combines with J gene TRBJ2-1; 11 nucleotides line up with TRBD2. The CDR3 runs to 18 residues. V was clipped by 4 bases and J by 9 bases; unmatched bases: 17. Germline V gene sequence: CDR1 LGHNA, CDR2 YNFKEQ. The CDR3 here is CASSLRTVAGGPSGEQFF. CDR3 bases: TGTGCCAGCAGCCTCCGGACTGTAGCGGGGGGGCCGAGCGGTGAGCAGTTCTTC.

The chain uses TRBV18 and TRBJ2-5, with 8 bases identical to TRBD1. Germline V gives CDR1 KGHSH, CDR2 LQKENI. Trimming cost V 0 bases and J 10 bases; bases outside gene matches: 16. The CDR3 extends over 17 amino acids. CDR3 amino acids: CASSPPRDRPAEGDQYF. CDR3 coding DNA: TGTGCCAGCTCACCACCGCGGGACAGGCCAGCTGAAGGGGACCAGTACTTC.

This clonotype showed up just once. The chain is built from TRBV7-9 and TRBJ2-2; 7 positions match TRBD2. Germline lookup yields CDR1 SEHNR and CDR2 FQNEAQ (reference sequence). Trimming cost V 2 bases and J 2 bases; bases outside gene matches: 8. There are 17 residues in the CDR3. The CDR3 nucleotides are TGTGCCAGCAGCTTACCCTCAGGACTAGACAACACCGGGGAGCTGTTTTTT. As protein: CASSLPSGLDNTGELFF.

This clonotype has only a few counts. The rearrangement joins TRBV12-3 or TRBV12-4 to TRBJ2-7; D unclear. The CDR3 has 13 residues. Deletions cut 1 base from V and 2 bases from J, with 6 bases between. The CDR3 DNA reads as TGTGCCAGCAGTTTAGGGATTACCTACGAGCAGTACTTC. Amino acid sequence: CASSLGITYEQYF.

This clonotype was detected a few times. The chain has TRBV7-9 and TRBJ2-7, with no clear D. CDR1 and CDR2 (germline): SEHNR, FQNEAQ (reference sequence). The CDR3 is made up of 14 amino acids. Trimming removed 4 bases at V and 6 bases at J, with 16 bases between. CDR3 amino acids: CASSSTSLPGEQYF. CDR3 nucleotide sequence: TGTGCCAGCAGCTCCACTTCACTCCCGGGCGAGCAGTACTTC.

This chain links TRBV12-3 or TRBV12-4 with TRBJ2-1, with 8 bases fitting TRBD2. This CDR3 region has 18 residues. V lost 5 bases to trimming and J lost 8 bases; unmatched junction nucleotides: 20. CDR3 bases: TGTGCCAGCAGTATGACAGGAACAGCGGGAGTAGGTTTTTATGAGCAGTTCTTC. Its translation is CASSMTGTAGVGFYEQFF.

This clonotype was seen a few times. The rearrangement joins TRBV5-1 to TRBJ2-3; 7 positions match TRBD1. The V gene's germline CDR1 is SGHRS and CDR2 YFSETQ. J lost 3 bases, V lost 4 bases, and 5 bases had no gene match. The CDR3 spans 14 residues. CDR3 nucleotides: TGCGCCAGCAGCAATGGACAGGAAACAGATACGCAGTATTTT. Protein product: CASSNGQETDTQYF. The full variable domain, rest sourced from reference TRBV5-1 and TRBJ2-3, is KAGVTQTPRYLIKTRGQQVTLSCSPISGHRSVSWYQQTPGQGLQFLFEYFSETQRNKGNFPGRFSGRQFSNSRSEMNVSTLELGDSALYLCASSNGQETDTQYFGPGTRLTVL.

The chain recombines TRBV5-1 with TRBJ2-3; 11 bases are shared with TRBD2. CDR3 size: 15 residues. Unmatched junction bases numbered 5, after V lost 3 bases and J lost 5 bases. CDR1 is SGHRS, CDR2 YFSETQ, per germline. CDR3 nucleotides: TGCGCCAGCAGCTACCTAGGGACTAGCGGAGATACGCAGTATTTT. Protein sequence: CASSYLGTSGDTQYF.

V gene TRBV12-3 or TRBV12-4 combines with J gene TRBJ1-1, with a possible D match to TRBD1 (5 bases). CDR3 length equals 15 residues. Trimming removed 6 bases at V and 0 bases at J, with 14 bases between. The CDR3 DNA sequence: TGTGCCAGCAGCCCTCGACAGACCTTGAACACTGAAGCTTTCTTT. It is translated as CASSPRQTLNTEAFF.

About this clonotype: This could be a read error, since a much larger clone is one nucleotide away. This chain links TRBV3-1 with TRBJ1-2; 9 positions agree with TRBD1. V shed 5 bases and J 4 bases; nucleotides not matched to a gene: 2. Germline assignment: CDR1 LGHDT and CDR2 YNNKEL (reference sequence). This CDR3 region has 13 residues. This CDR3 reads CASSGTGTYGYTF. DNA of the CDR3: TGTGCCAGCAGCGGGACAGGGACCTATGGCTACACCTTC. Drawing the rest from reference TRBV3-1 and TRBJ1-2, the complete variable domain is DTAVSQTPKYLVTQMGNDKSIKCEQNLGHDTMYWYKQDSKKFLKIMFSYNNKELIINETVPNRFSPKSPDKAHLNLHINSLELGDSAVYFCASSGTGTYGYTFGSGTRLTVV.

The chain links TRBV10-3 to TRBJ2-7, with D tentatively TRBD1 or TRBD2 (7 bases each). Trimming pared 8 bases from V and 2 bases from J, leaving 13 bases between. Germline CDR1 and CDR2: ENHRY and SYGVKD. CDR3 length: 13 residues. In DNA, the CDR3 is TGTGCCATCGGGACAGCGGGGCCCTACGAGCAGTACTTC. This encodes CAIGTAGPYEQYF.

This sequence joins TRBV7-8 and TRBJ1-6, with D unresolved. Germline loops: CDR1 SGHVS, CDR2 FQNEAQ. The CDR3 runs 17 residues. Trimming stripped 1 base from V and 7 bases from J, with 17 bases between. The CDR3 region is CASSLERTGRENSPLHF. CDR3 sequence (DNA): TGTGCCAGCAGCTTAGAGCGGACGGGGAGGGAAAATTCACCCCTCCACTTT.

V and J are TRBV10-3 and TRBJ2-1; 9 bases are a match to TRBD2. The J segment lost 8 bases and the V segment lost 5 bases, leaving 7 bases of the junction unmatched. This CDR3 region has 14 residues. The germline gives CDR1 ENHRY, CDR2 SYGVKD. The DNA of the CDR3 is TGTGCCATCAGTAGCGGGGGGTTTTCGGATGAGCAGTTCTTC. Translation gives CAISSGGFSDEQFF.

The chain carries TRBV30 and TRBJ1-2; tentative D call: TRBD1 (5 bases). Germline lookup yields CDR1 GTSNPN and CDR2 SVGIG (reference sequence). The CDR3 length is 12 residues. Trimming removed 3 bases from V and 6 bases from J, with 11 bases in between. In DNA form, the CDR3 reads TGTGCCTGGAGCCCCTCACAGGATGGCTACACCTTC. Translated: CAWSPSQDGYTF. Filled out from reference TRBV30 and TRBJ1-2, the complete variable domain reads SQTIHQWPATLVQPVGSPLSLECTVEGTSNPNLYWYRQAAGRGLQLLFYSVGIGQISSEVPQNLSASRPQDRQFILSSKKLLLSDSGFYLCAWSPSQDGYTFGSGTRLTVV.

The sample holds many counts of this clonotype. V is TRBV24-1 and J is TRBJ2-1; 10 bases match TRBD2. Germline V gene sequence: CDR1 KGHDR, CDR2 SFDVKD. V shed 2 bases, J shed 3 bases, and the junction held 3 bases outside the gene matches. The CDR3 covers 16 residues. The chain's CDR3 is CATSDSSGSSYNEQFF. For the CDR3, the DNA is TGTGCCACCAGTGATTCTAGCGGGAGTAGCTACAATGAGCAGTTCTTC.

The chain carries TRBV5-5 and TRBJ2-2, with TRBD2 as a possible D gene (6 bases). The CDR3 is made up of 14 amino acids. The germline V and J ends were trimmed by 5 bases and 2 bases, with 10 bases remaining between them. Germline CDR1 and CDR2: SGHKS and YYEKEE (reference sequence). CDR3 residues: CASRRDSNTGELFF. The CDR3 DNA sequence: TGTGCCAGCAGGAGGGACTCTAACACCGGGGAGCTGTTTTTT.

CDR3 in amino acids: CASTLEFGFSFNTEAFF. CDR3 coding DNA: TGTGCCAGCACCTTGGAATTTGGATTTAGTTTTAACACTGAAGCTTTCTTT. This chain links TRBV6-1 with TRBJ1-1; D not certain. The V and J ends lost 7 bases and 2 bases respectively, with 23 bases between them. The germline V gene encodes CDR1 MNHNS and CDR2 SASEGT. CDR3 size: 17 residues.

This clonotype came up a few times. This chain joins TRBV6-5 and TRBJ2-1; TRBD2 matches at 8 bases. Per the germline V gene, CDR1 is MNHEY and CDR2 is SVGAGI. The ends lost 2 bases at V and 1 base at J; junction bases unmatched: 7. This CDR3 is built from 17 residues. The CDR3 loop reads CASSYSGSVWSYNEQFF. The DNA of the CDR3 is TGTGCCAGCAGTTACAGCGGGAGTGTATGGTCCTACAATGAGCAGTTCTTC.

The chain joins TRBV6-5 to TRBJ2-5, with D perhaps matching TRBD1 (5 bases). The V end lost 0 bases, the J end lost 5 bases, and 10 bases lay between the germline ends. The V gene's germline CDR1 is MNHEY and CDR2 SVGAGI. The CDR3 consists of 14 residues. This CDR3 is CASSYSAGKETQYF. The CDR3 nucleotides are TGTGCCAGCAGTTACTCGGCAGGGAAGGAGACCCAGTACTTC.

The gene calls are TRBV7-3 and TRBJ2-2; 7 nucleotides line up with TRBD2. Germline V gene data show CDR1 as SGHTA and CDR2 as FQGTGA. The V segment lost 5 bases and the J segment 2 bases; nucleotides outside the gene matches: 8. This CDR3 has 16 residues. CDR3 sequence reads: CASSTPAGVNTGELFF. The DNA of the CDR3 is TGTGCCAGCAGCACTCCCGCGGGAGTAAACACCGGGGAGCTGTTTTTT.

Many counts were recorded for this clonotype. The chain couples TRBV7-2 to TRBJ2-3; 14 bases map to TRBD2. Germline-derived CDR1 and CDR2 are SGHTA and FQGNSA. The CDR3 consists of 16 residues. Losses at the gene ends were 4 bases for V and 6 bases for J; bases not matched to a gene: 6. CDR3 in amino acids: CASSSGLAGGADTQYF. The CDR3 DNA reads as TGTGCCAGCAGCTCCGGACTAGCGGGGGGCGCGGATACGCAGTATTTT. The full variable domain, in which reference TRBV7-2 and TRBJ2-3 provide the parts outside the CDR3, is GAGVSQSPSNKVTEKGKDVELRCDPISGHTALYWYRQSLGQGLEFLIYFQGNSAPDKSGLPSDRFSAERTGGSVSTLTIQRTQQEDSAVYLCASSSGLAGGADTQYFGPGTRLTVL.

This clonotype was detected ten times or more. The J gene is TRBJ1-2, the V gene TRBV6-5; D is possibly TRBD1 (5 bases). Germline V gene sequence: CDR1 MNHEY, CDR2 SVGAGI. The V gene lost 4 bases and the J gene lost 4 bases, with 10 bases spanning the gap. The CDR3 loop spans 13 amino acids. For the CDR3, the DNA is TGTGCCAGCAGTTTAGACAGCTCCTATGGCTACACCTTC. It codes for CASSLDSSYGYTF.